Listed below are T cell receptor beta chains from one sample, sequenced in a study of T cell clonotyping in hematopoietic cell transplantation. Method: immunoSEQ multiplex PCR; TCRdb's copy keeps in-frame clones and lacks some. This table holds over 45,000 clones, more than 75% found once. The starting material was peripheral blood mononuclear cells, obtained before stem cell transplant. The receptors were sampled from a man aged 60-69 years with biphenotypic leukemia. Some clones in this sample may be carry-over from other donors' samples. Each CDR3 is given with its conserved first and last residue. D genes are given only for firm matches. Not every row has a clone size; where given, it reads once, few, many or a size class.

TRBJ2-5	TRBV5-1	.	.	CASSPGGLEETQYF	TGCGCCAGCAGCCCAGGTGGGCTAGAAGAGACCCAGTACTTC
TRBJ1-1	TRBV25-1	.	TRBD1	CASSPTGAVNTEAFF	TGTGCCAGCAGTCCCACAGGGGCGGTGAACACTGAAGCTTTCTTT
TRBJ2-2	TRBV5-4	.	.	CASTLGPQQGSTGELFF	TGTGCCAGCACCCTGGGGCCGCAGCAGGGGTCTACCGGGGAGCTGTTTTTT
TRBJ2-7	TRBV6-1	.	.	CASRGTIYEQYF	TGTGCCAGCAGGGGTACGATCTACGAGCAGTACTTC
TRBJ2-1	TRBV19	.	TRBD1	CASSQGAGYINEQFF	TGTGCCAGTAGTCAGGGGGCAGGATACATCAATGAGCAGTTCTTC
TRBJ2-7	TRBV28	.	.	CASRARGEQYF	TGTGCCAGCAGGGCCCGGGGGGAGCAGTACTTC
TRBJ1-1	TRBV2	.	.	CASAGIEFGAEAFF	TGTGCCAGCGCTGGGATCGAGTTCGGGGCTGAAGCTTTCTTT
TRBJ1-1	TRBV29-1	.	TRBD1	CSACRGLAFEAFF	TGCAGCGCCTGTAGGGGGCTAGCTTTTGAAGCTTTCTTT
TRBJ2-1	TRBV7-9	few	TRBD2	CASMHPSGLNEQFF	TGTGCCAGCATGCACCCTAGCGGACTCAATGAGCAGTTCTTC
TRBJ2-1	TRBV6-7	.	TRBD2	CATVSKRDPYNEQFF	TGTGCCACGGTGTCCAAGCGGGACCCCTACAATGAGCAGTTCTTC
TRBJ1-2	TRBV7-2	.	.	CASTQTGIYGYTF	TGTGCCAGCACCCAGACGGGAATCTATGGCTACACCTTC
TRBJ2-2	TRBV7-2	few	.	CASSWGTRTGELFF	TGTGCCAGCAGCTGGGGGACTCGGACCGGGGAGCTGTTTTTT
TRBJ2-3	TRBV4-1	.	.	CASSQGTVRDTQYF	TGCGCCAGCAGCCAAGGAACAGTGAGGGATACGCAGTATTTT